These 31 T cell receptor beta chains share one sample of origin, sequenced in a study of blood T cell repertoires in COVID-19. Clones were read by immunoSEQ multiplex PCR, and TCRdb kept only the in-frame ones, dropping some. Of roughly 120,000 clones listed, less than 75% are singletons. The sample comprised peripheral blood. The receptors shown here come from a human donor with acute or convalescent COVID-19. The donor label of this sample is uncertain.

The chain combines TRBV27 with TRBJ1-6; tentative D call: TRBD1 (6 bases). V lost 5 bases and J 0 bases, leaving 11 bases between the germline ends. Germline V lookup: CDR1 MNHEY, CDR2 SMNVEV (reference sequence). The length of the CDR3 is 16 residues. CDR3 protein: CASSGGASSYNSPLHF. CDR3 nucleotide sequence: TGTGCCAGCAGTGGGGGGGCGAGCTCCTATAATTCACCCCTCCACTTT.

The CDR3 DNA sequence: TGTGCCAGCAGTCGACCGGGACAGGGGTATGGCTACACCTTC. This sequence encodes CASSRPGQGYGYTF. This chain uses TRBV27 with TRBJ1-2, with 10 bases identical to TRBD1. Trimming cost V 5 bases and J 5 bases; bases outside gene matches: 5. The germline V gene encodes CDR1 MNHEY and CDR2 SMNVEV (reference sequence). The CDR3 has 14 residues.

This clone has a single count. CDR3 amino acids: CASSLTSGLTDTQYF. CDR3 DNA sequence: TGTGCCAGCAGCCTTACTAGCGGGCTGACAGATACGCAGTATTTT. The gene calls are TRBV3-1 (or the pseudogene TRBV3-2) and TRBJ2-3; 9 bases are shared with TRBD2. After removal of 4 bases from V and 3 bases from J, the junction contained 5 bases not matched to a gene. This CDR3 region has 15 residues. CDR1 and CDR2 (germline): LGHDT, YNNKEL (reference sequence).

The count of this clone is one. The genes are TRBV19 and TRBJ1-1, with D tentatively TRBD1 (6 bases). Germline values: CDR1 LNHDA, CDR2 SQIVND (reference sequence). The CDR3 spans 14 residues. V shed 3 bases and J shed 3 bases, with 11 bases lying between them. The DNA for the CDR3 is TGTGCCAGTAGTATTTTCAGGGGAGACACTGAAGCTTTCTTT. It is translated as CASSIFRGDTEAFF.

In its sample, this clone was seen once. This CDR3 reads CTSSQELQGVGRSNEKLFF. In nucleotides, the CDR3 is TGCACCAGCAGCCAAGAGTTACAGGGGGTCGGGAGGTCTAATGAAAAACTGTTTTTT. This sequence joins TRBV1 and TRBJ1-4; the DNA was not compared with TRBD1, the D call given in the table. TRBV1 is tagged as a pseudogene. The CDR3 covers 19 residues.

The chain employs TRBV27 and TRBJ1-1; TRBD1 agrees at 9 bases. Germline V gene data show CDR1 as MNHEY and CDR2 as SMNVEV (reference sequence). This CDR3 region has 16 residues. The junction had 10 bases not matched to a gene; V was cut back by 5 bases and J by 3 bases. The chain's CDR3 is CASSPRDRVGDTEAFF. CDR3 DNA: TGTGCCAGCAGTCCCCGGGACAGGGTCGGAGACACTGAAGCTTTCTTT.

J is TRBJ1-2 and V is TRBV19, with a weak D call TRBD1 (5 bases). V shed 8 bases and J shed 0 bases, with 10 bases lying between them. The CDR3 is 13 residues long. The V gene's germline CDR1 is LNHDA and CDR2 SQIVND (reference sequence). CDR3 residues: CASAGPANYGYTF. Written as DNA, the CDR3 is TGTGCCAGTGCGGGGCCTGCTAACTATGGCTACACCTTC.

This chain uses TRBV2 with TRBJ2-5; 8 bases line up with TRBD1. The germline V gene has CDR1 SNHLY and CDR2 FYNNEI. This CDR3 region has 15 residues. V was pared by 2 bases and J by 3 bases, with 5 bases of the junction left unmatched. Here the CDR3 reads CASSESRGREETQYF. CDR3 bases: TGTGCCAGCAGTGAAAGCAGGGGGCGCGAAGAGACCCAGTACTTC.

V usage is TRBV5-1 and J usage is TRBJ1-1; no firm D call. The germline gives CDR1 SGHRS, CDR2 YFSETQ. Trimming left V 2 bases short and J 4 bases short, with 9 bases between. The CDR3 sequence is 13 residues long. The CDR3, as DNA: TGCGCCAGCAGCTTCTCTCCCGGCACTGAAGCTTTCTTT. Translation gives CASSFSPGTEAFF.

This clone has ten or more counts. The chain combines TRBV18 with TRBJ1-1; TRBD1 agrees at 8 bases. The CDR3 totals 14 residues. CDR1 and CDR2 (germline): KGHSH, LQKENI. Unmatched junction bases numbered 4, after V lost 3 bases and J lost 4 bases. CDR3 in amino acids: CASSPQDRATEAFF. The CDR3 DNA reads TGTGCCAGCTCACCTCAGGACAGGGCCACTGAAGCTTTCTTT.

The gene calls are TRBV5-1 and TRBJ1-1, with TRBD1 as a possible D gene (5 bases). Germline V gene data show CDR1 as SGHRS and CDR2 as YFSETQ. The CDR3 totals 15 residues. The V and J ends lost 0 bases and 4 bases respectively, with 13 bases between them. The CDR3 region has the DNA TGCGCCAGCAGCTTGGGGGAGGCAAGGGGCACTGAAGCTTTCTTT. Translation gives CASSLGEARGTEAFF.

The rearrangement uses TRBV7-6 and TRBJ1-4; D is undetermined. Between the trimmed V and J ends, which lost 1 base and 7 bases, there was a span of 7 bases. The V gene's germline CDR1 is SGHVS and CDR2 FNYEAQ. CDR3 length equals 13 residues. CDR3: CASSLVAGEKLFF. The DNA for the CDR3 is TGTGCCAGCAGCTTAGTAGCGGGTGAAAAACTGTTTTTT.

The V and J genes are TRBV7-9 and TRBJ1-5; 7 bases agree with TRBD1. The trim removed 4 bases at V and 2 bases at J, leaving 8 bases unmatched. This CDR3 has 16 amino acids. CDR1 is SEHNR and CDR2 is FQNEAQ in the germline V gene (reference sequence). The CDR3 nucleotides are TGTGCCAGCAGCTCGACAGGGTTGGGCGGCAATCAGCCCCAGCATTTT. Encoded protein: CASSSTGLGGNQPQHF.

This clone was seen a few times. This rearrangement joins TRBV10-2 to TRBJ1-2; D unclear. Trimming left V 10 bases short and J 2 bases short, with 14 bases between. The CDR3 spans 13 residues. CDR1 and CDR2 from the germline V gene are WSHSY and SAAADI. Here the CDR3 reads CATAEGLNYGYTF. CDR3 nucleotides: TGCGCCACAGCAGAGGGCCTGAACTATGGCTACACCTTC.

This clone was seen just once. CDR3 loop: CASSSTGTTVEQYF. DNA for the CDR3: TGCGCCAGCAGCTCCACCGGGACAACCGTCGAGCAGTACTTC. The chain couples TRBV5-1 to TRBJ2-7; D may be TRBD1 (6 bases). Germline V gene data show CDR1 as SGHRS and CDR2 as YFSETQ. The CDR3 runs to 14 residues. Trimming shortened V by 3 bases and J by 6 bases, and 16 bases separated the two germline ends. The full variable domain, rest sourced from reference TRBV5-1 and TRBJ2-7, is KAGVTQTPRYLIKTRGQQVTLSCSPISGHRSVSWYQQTPGQGLQFLFEYFSETQRNKGNFPGRFSGRQFSNSRSEMNVSTLELGDSALYLCASSSTGTTVEQYFGPGTRLTVT.

The J gene is TRBJ1-2, the V gene TRBV7-9; TRBD1 might be the D (5 bases). CDR3 length equals 12 residues. Germline CDR1 is SEHNR and CDR2 is FQNEAQ (reference sequence). V was shortened by 3 bases and J by 7 bases, with 9 bases between the two germline ends. The CDR3 reads CASSFGGSGYTF. The CDR3 bases are TGTGCCAGCAGCTTCGGGGGATCTGGCTACACCTTC.

This chain connects TRBV2 to TRBJ2-6, with 7 bases lining up with TRBD1. The CDR3 spans 15 residues. Trimming took 6 bases from V and 0 from J; bases not matched to a gene: 2. Germline values: CDR1 SNHLY, CDR2 FYNNEI. CDR3 residues: CASRPGGSGANVLTF. The CDR3, as DNA: TGTGCCAGCAGGCCAGGGGGCTCTGGGGCCAACGTCCTGACTTTC.

This chain joins TRBV5-4 and TRBJ1-6, with D possibly matching TRBD1 (5 bases). Germline CDR1 SGHNT, CDR2 YYREEE (reference sequence). V lost 0 bases, J lost 7 bases, and 8 bases lay in between. The CDR3 covers 14 residues. The CDR3 nucleotides are TGTGCCAGCAGCTTGGACAGGATGAATTCACCCCTCCACTTT. Its protein is CASSLDRMNSPLHF.

The V and J genes are TRBV2 and TRBJ2-7; 10 bases map to TRBD1. Trimming removed 5 bases from V and 4 bases from J; junction bases left unmatched: 5. This CDR3 contains 14 residues. Germline assignment: CDR1 SNHLY and CDR2 FYNNEI. CDR3 residues: CASSLTGGAYEQYF. The CDR3 nucleotides are TGTGCCAGCAGTCTGACAGGGGGCGCATACGAGCAGTACTTC.

There are a few counts of this clone. The chain is built from TRBV19 and TRBJ1-1, with TRBD1 identical over 7 bases. Germline V gene data show CDR1 as LNHDA and CDR2 as SQIVND (reference sequence). This CDR3 region has 17 residues. The V and J ends lost 7 bases and 0 bases, in that order; junction bases with no gene match: 14. CDR3 sequence: CASKPRDSRFMNTEAFF. The CDR3 region has the DNA TGTGCCAGTAAACCCCGGGACAGCAGATTTATGAACACTGAAGCTTTCTTT. The entire variable domain, with the rest obtained from reference TRBV19 and TRBJ1-1, is as follows: DGGITQSPKYLFRKEGQNVTLSCEQNLNHDAMYWYRQDPGQGLRLIYYSQIVNDFQKGDIAEGYSVSREKKESFPLTVTSAQKNPTAFYLCASKPRDSRFMNTEAFFGQGTRLTVV.

At least ten counts were recorded for this clone. The J gene is TRBJ2-1, the V gene TRBV4-1; 10 bases are a match to TRBD2. This CDR3 region has 16 residues. Trimming cost V 1 base and J 7 bases; bases outside gene matches: 7. CDR1 and CDR2 from the germline V gene are MGHRA and YSYEKL. CDR3 region: CASSQAASGGWNEQFF. CDR3 DNA sequence: TGCGCCAGCAGCCAAGCGGCTAGCGGGGGATGGAATGAGCAGTTCTTC.

This clone was seen once. The chain links TRBV5-1 to TRBJ1-1; 9 nucleotides match TRBD1. The CDR3 length is 14 residues. Germline loops: CDR1 SGHRS, CDR2 YFSETQ. V lost 4 bases and J lost 6; bases outside the gene matches: 7. Here the CDR3 DNA reads TGCGCCAGCAGCCAGGGACAGGGATTGCCTGAAGCTTTCTTT. Translated, it gives CASSQGQGLPEAFF.

The rearrangement uses TRBV7-9 and TRBJ2-7; 8 positions agree with TRBD1. CDR3 length: 13 amino acids. Losses at the gene ends were 5 bases for V and 4 bases for J; bases not matched to a gene: 4. Germline CDR1 is SEHNR and CDR2 is FQNEAQ (reference sequence). CDR3 in amino acids: CASSRTGNYEQYV. The CDR3 DNA sequence: TGTGCCAGCAGCCGGACAGGGAATTACGAGCAGTACGTC.

The genes are TRBV5-1 and TRBJ2-5; a possible D gene is TRBD1 (5 bases). The CDR3 extends over 17 amino acids. V lost 0 bases to trimming and J lost 4 bases, with 19 bases between them. The germline V gene encodes CDR1 SGHRS and CDR2 YFSETQ. Here the CDR3 DNA reads TGCGCCAGCAGCTTGGACGGGCAGGGAACACGCGGAGAGACCCAGTACTTC. This codes for CASSLDGQGTRGETQYF.

The V and J genes are TRBV28 and TRBJ1-1, with D unresolved. Trimming pared 7 bases from V and 3 bases from J, leaving 6 bases between. Germline CDR1 and CDR2: MDHEN and SYDVKM. The CDR3 spans 11 residues. CDR3 protein: CASNRYTEAFF. The CDR3 DNA is TGTGCCAGCAACAGATACACTGAAGCTTTCTTT.

J is TRBJ1-1 and V is TRBV5-1, with 10 bases aligning to TRBD1. With V trimmed by 4 bases and J by 2 bases, 11 bases remained unmatched. The germline CDR1 and CDR2 sequences are SGHRS and YFSETQ. The CDR3 totals 17 residues. CDR3 sequence reads: CASSPGQGEWPNTEAFF. DNA of the CDR3: TGCGCCAGCAGCCCTGGACAGGGGGAATGGCCCAACACTGAAGCTTTCTTT.

In its sample, this clone was seen once. J is TRBJ1-4 and V is TRBV2; D possibly corresponds to TRBD1 (5 bases). The V gene's germline CDR1 is SNHLY and CDR2 FYNNEI. The CDR3 length is 15 residues. Trimming stripped 2 bases from V and 3 bases from J, with 10 bases between. The DNA of the CDR3 is TGTGCCAGCAGTGAAAAGGGGATGGCTAATGAAAAACTGTTTTTT. Its translation: CASSEKGMANEKLFF. The whole variable domain, remainder taken from reference TRBV2 and TRBJ1-4, is EPEVTQTPSHQVTQMGQEVILRCVPISNHLYFYWYRQILGQKVEFLVSFYNNEISEKSEIFDDQFSVERPDGSNFTLKIRSTKLEDSAMYFCASSEKGMANEKLFFGSGTQLSVL.

This clone was recorded at least ten times. V and J are TRBV7-2 and TRBJ2-7, with TRBD2 identical over 7 bases. V gave up 5 bases and J gave up 1 base; unmatched junction bases: 8. Germline assignment: CDR1 SGHTA and CDR2 FQGNSA. This CDR3 region has 15 residues. The CDR3, as DNA: TGTGCCAGCAGCACACTCCCCGGGGGGTCCTACGAGCAGTACTTC. This sequence encodes CASSTLPGGSYEQYF.

This clone was counted only a few times. The rearrangement joins TRBV6-5 to TRBJ2-7, with D unclear. The CDR3 sequence is 13 residues long. The V end was cut by 5 bases, the J end by 4 bases, with 12 bases between. CDR1 and CDR2 from the germline V gene are MNHEY and SVGAGI. The CDR3 DNA reads TGTGCCAGCAGTCGTGACTTCCAGTACGAGCAGTACTTC. It specifies CASSRDFQYEQYF.

This chain joins TRBV4-1 and TRBJ1-3; D is unresolved. CDR1 is MGHRA and CDR2 is YSYEKL in the germline V gene. Trimming pared 4 bases from V and 0 bases from J, leaving 10 bases between. The CDR3 has 15 amino acids. The CDR3 DNA reads as TGCGCCAGCAGCCCACAGAGGGCCTCTGGAAACACCATATATTTT. Encoded protein: CASSPQRASGNTIYF.

The J gene is TRBJ2-7, the V gene TRBV5-1, with D tentatively TRBD1 (6 bases). The V and J ends lost 4 bases and 2 bases respectively, with 13 bases between them. The V gene's germline CDR1 is SGHRS and CDR2 YFSETQ. CDR3 size: 14 residues. The CDR3 sequence is CASSPGQTPYEQYF. CDR3 sequence (DNA): TGCGCCAGCAGCCCAGGACAGACGCCCTACGAGCAGTACTTC.